This T cell receptor beta chain was documented in a study of T cells after yellow fever vaccination. Overall study results and limits: Post-booster repertoires again held most primary-vaccination clones (about 96% CD4, roughly 88% CD8). Researchers report a weaker secondary response that nonetheless peaked faster, day 5 versus 15. A small share of clonotypes appeared in both CD4 and CD8 compartments.

As concerns this clonotype: Its target is not known.

The germline V and J ends were trimmed by 7 bases and 5 bases, with 19 bases remaining between them. Germline V gives CDR1 SGHNT, CDR2 YYREEE (reference sequence). The length of the CDR3 is 14 residues. The 5'RACE template-switching step produced TCR cDNA and added a universal primer site and UMIs. TCRdb re-analysed the 5' RACE reads in MiXCR, keeping a single row per CDR3 protein. Here the sample spans approximately 550,000 distinct CDR3 sequences, approximately 21% being singletons. The sample was PBMCs, taken 15 days after the yellow fever booster vaccination. The chain couples TRBV5-4 to TRBJ2-7; D might be TRBD1 or TRBD2, each matching 6 bases. This TCR was sampled from a man aged 25 to 45 who received the YFV17D yellow fever vaccine. The CDR3 region has the DNA TGTGCCAGCGGTAAGGGGGGAAGTTCCGACGAGCAGTACTTC. Amino acids: CASGKGGSSDEQYF.